The 17 T cell receptor beta chains below were found in one sample sequenced in a study of low-dose radiotherapy and immunotherapy resistance in tumors. TRAV- and TRBV-specific primers were used for first-strand cDNA, which covered alpha and beta chains. A constant-region primer paired with the V-primer adapter amplified TCRs over around 18 PCR cycles. TCRdb re-called the reads through MiXCR, storing one row per CDR3 protein. The sample has about 13,000 distinct CDR3 sequences; about 75% are singletons. These receptor sequences come from a human donor with advanced metastatic prostate, ovarian, gallbladder or colorectal cancer (not recorded which). This table probably holds off-target reads from a library built for another chain.

This sequence joins TRBV10-3 and TRBJ1-1; 9 positions match TRBD1. The germline CDR1 and CDR2 sequences are ENHRY and SYGVKD. The CDR3 loop spans 13 amino acids. Germline trimming cut 11 bases from V and 11 bases from J; bases unmatched to any gene: 15. CDR3 sequence: CAANRGREDLAFF. The CDR3 region has the DNA TGTGCCGCAAACAGGGGGCGGGAGGATCTGGCTTTCTTT.

The V gene is TRBV3-1, the J gene TRBJ1-3; D unresolved. Germline assignment: CDR1 LGHDT and CDR2 YNNKEL (reference sequence). V gave up 11 bases and J gave up 4 bases, with 12 bases separating them. The CDR3 length is 12 residues. This CDR3 is CACGLSGNTIYF. CDR3 nucleotides: TGTGCCTGTGGTTTATCCGGAAACACCATATATTTT. Looking up the rest from reference TRBV3-1 and TRBJ1-3 gives the full variable domain: DTAVSQTPKYLVTQMGNDKSIKCEQNLGHDTMYWYKQDSKKFLKIMFSYNNKELIINETVPNRFSPKSPDKAHLNLHINSLELGDSAVYFCACGLSGNTIYFGEGSWLTVV.

This clonotype turned up a few times. V gene TRBV2 combines with J gene TRBJ2-1; 7 positions match TRBD1. This CDR3 region has 14 residues. Germline V lookup: CDR1 SNHLY, CDR2 FYNNEI. The junction had 9 bases not matched to a gene; V was cut back by 6 bases and J by 7 bases. CDR3 bases: TGTGCCAGCAGGACGGGTGGCAGGGGGAATGAGCAGTTCTTC. Protein: CASRTGGRGNEQFF.

The V call is TRBV18, the J call TRBJ2-7; D not resolved. This CDR3 region has 13 residues. Trimming removed 0 bases from V and 4 bases from J, with 7 bases in between. Germline values: CDR1 KGHSH, CDR2 LQKENI. The CDR3 DNA reads TGTGCCAGCTCACCACCCCAGGAATACGAGCAGTACTTC. Translating it yields CASSPPQEYEQYF.

V and J are TRBV9 and TRBJ2-7; D unclear. Germline loops: CDR1 SGDLS, CDR2 YYNGEE. V lost 3 bases to trimming and J lost 3 bases, with 13 bases between them. There are 14 residues in the CDR3. The CDR3 coding sequence is TGTGCCAGCAGCGCCTACACCGGAGACTACGAGCAGTACTTC. This codes for CASSAYTGDYEQYF. The complete variable domain, with remaining parts taken from reference TRBV9 and TRBJ2-7, reads DSGVTQTPKHLITATGQRVTLRCSPRSGDLSVYWYQQSLDQGLQFLIQYYNGEERAKGNILERFSAQQFPDLHSELNLSSLELGDSALYFCASSAYTGDYEQYFGPGTRLTVT.

The rearrangement uses TRBV12-3 or TRBV12-4 and TRBJ2-3, with 8 bases matching TRBD1. This CDR3 is built from 15 residues. V lost 7 bases, J lost 4 bases, and 10 bases stayed unmatched. The DNA for the CDR3 is TGTGCCAGCAACCCGCAGGGGGCTGGCGCAGATACGCAGTATTTT. Protein: CASNPQGAGADTQYF.

The V call is TRBV5-1, the J call TRBJ2-4, with D possibly being TRBD1 (6 bases). The CDR3 consists of 14 residues. Germline V lookup: CDR1 SGHRS, CDR2 YFSETQ. Trimming left V 5 bases short and J 5 bases short, with 14 bases between. The CDR3 region has the DNA TGCGCCAGCAGATATCAAGGGGGAGAAAACATTCAGTACTTC. Its translation is CASRYQGGENIQYF.

The J gene is TRBJ2-1, the V gene TRBV2, with D possibly TRBD2 on 6 matching bases. The germline V gene has CDR1 SNHLY and CDR2 FYNNEI. V was shortened by 3 bases and J by 4 bases, with 19 bases between the two germline ends. The CDR3 loop spans 17 amino acids. The CDR3 DNA follows: TGTGCCAGCAGTGAGAGTAGGGACTTCCGGAAGTACAATGAGCAGTTCTTC. Translating gives CASSESRDFRKYNEQFF.

V is TRBV5-1 and J is TRBJ2-2, with TRBD1 matching 10 bases. V was pared by 4 bases and J by 4 bases, with 10 bases of the junction left unmatched. Germline V lookup: CDR1 SGHRS, CDR2 YFSETQ. This CDR3 region has 17 residues. DNA for the CDR3: TGCGCCAGCAGCCCCCCGGGACAGGGGCCCCCCACCGGGGAGCTGTTTTTT. Its translation: CASSPPGQGPPTGELFF.

The rearrangement uses TRBV6-8 and TRBJ2-1, with D perhaps matching TRBD1 (7 bases). The CDR3 contains 15 residues. Germline CDR1 and CDR2: MNHGY and SAAAGT. The V end lost 7 bases, the J end lost 7 bases, and 20 bases lay between the germline ends. CDR3 DNA: TGTGCCAGCAAGGGGGGTGACGGGACAGTGAATGAGCAGTTCTTC. Protein sequence: CASKGGDGTVNEQFF.

This clonotype was detected a few times. The chain combines TRBV18 with TRBJ1-6; TRBD1 matches at 8 bases. Germline V lookup: CDR1 KGHSH, CDR2 LQKENI. The CDR3 covers 15 residues. V gave up 5 bases and J gave up 6 bases; unmatched junction bases: 6. CDR3 DNA sequence: TGTGCCAGCTCATCAAACGGACAGGGTAATTCACCCCTCCACTTT. Protein: CASSSNGQGNSPLHF.

J is TRBJ1-4 and V is TRBV5-1; D may be TRBD1 (6 bases). This CDR3 spans 15 amino acids. Germline V gene data show CDR1 as SGHRS and CDR2 as YFSETQ. V lost 5 bases, J lost 5 bases, and 16 bases lay in between. The CDR3: CASSVQGQGNEKLFF. CDR3 coding DNA: TGCGCCAGCAGTGTTCAGGGACAAGGGAATGAAAAACTGTTTTTT.

The rearrangement uses TRBV29-1 and TRBJ1-4; 8 positions match TRBD1. The germline gives CDR1 SQVTM, CDR2 ANQGSEA. CDR3 length: 13 amino acids. V lost 8 bases and J lost 16; bases outside the gene matches: 18. This chain's CDR3 is CSSSAGPEDREFF. The CDR3 coding sequence is TGCAGCAGTAGCGCGGGCCCTGAGGACAGGGAGTTTTTT.

The chain combines TRBV27 with TRBJ2-3; 10 bases align to TRBD2. This CDR3 has 16 amino acids. The germline CDR1 and CDR2 sequences are MNHEY and SMNVEV (reference sequence). The V gene end was trimmed by 2 bases and the J gene end by 4 bases; junction bases not matched to a gene: 6. The CDR3 DNA is TGTGCCAGCAGTTTACTAGCGGGGGCCGTTGCAGATACGCAGTATTTT. Its protein is CASSLLAGAVADTQYF.

The rearrangement links TRBV12-3 or TRBV12-4 to TRBJ2-2, with D possibly being TRBD2 (6 bases). V was pared by 6 bases and J by 4 bases, with 12 bases between. This CDR3 comprises 14 residues. The CDR3 nucleotides are TGTGCCAGCAGCGGGCGGCGGGGCACCGGGGAGCTGTTTTTT. Translating gives CASSGRRGTGELFF.

The chain combines TRBV6-2 or TRBV6-3 with TRBJ2-2; D gene unclear. Germline CDR1 and CDR2: MNHEY and SVGEGT. The CDR3 runs 12 residues. V was shortened by 8 bases and J by 0 bases, with 4 bases between the two germline ends. The DNA for the CDR3 is TGTGCCAGCGTGACGAACACCGGGGAGCTGTTTTTT. This sequence encodes CASVTNTGELFF.

The rearrangement links TRBV2 to TRBJ1-4, with TRBD1 matching 8 bases. This CDR3 has 16 amino acids. In germline, CDR1 is SNHLY, CDR2 FYNNEI. V lost 1 base and J lost 5; bases outside the gene matches: 6. CDR3 bases: TGTGCCAGCAGTGAAGTCAGGACAGGGCTGAATGAAAAACTGTTTTTT. Translation gives CASSEVRTGLNEKLFF.